The 11 T cell receptor beta chains reported below all come from one sample, sequenced in a study of T cells after yellow fever vaccination (dated by TCRdb to 2018 to 2020). The meaning of the sample's treatment or condition label: live attenuated yellow fever vaccine strain. Library preparation used 5' RACE. Sequencing was carried out with an Illumina HiSeq 2500. The public reads were run again by TCRdb, first through fastp at Q25 and then through MiXCR, and only productive beta chains were kept. Duplicate CDR3 protein sequences are folded into a single record with the most common DNA and genes. Recorded for this sample are under 150,000 distinct CDR3 sequences; roughly 8% of them occurred a single time. The leading ten clones occupy under 0.95% of the sample. This specimen consisted of CD4+ T cells sorted from PBMCs, obtained 5 days after the yellow fever booster vaccination. The receptors shown here come from a man between 25 and 39 years old who received the YFV17D yellow fever vaccine.

This clonotype occurred many times. V usage is TRBV3-1 and J usage is TRBJ1-3; D is unclear. Germline V gives CDR1 LGHDT, CDR2 YNNKEL (reference sequence). CDR3 length: 13 residues. The V end was cut by 3 bases, the J end by 4 bases, with 7 bases between. The CDR3 loop reads CASSHRIGNTIYF. Here the CDR3 DNA reads TGTGCCAGCAGCCATAGAATAGGAAACACCATATATTTT.

This clonotype has more than one count but fewer than ten. This chain links TRBV4-2 with TRBJ1-5, with D hard to call. Germline V CDR1 and CDR2: LGHNA, YNFKEQ. Trimming took 1 base from V and 4 from J, leaving 11 bases between them. The CDR3 consists of 15 residues. The CDR3 loop reads CASSQGHSGNQPQHF. CDR3 sequence (DNA): TGTGCCAGCAGCCAAGGCCATTCGGGGAATCAGCCCCAGCATTTT.

This clonotype was found many times. This sequence joins TRBV7-2 and TRBJ1-1; D gene ambiguous. The germline V gene has CDR1 SGHTA and CDR2 FQGNSA. The CDR3 is 16 residues long. V gave up 6 bases and J gave up 0 bases, with 17 bases separating them. CDR3 loop: CASSIGGKTMNTEAFF. CDR3 coding DNA: TGTGCCAGCAGTATCGGAGGTAAGACCATGAACACTGAAGCTTTCTTT.

Regarding this clonotype: A clone one base away is much larger, so this may be a read error. CDR3 sequence: CATGLAEVGEQFF. The CDR3 DNA reads TGTGCCACCGGACTAGCGGAGGTGGGGGAGCAGTTCTTC. The chain carries TRBV18 and TRBJ2-1, with 10 bases aligning to TRBD2. The CDR3 runs to 13 residues. Germline-derived CDR1 and CDR2 are KGHSH and LQKENI. V shed 10 bases and J 10 bases; nucleotides not matched to a gene: 10.

This clonotype was recorded at least ten times. The chain employs TRBV5-6 and TRBJ2-2; D call uncertain. The CDR3 is made up of 12 amino acids. In germline, CDR1 is SGHDT, CDR2 YYEEEE. V was shortened by 5 bases and J by 6 bases, with 8 bases between the two germline ends. The CDR3 DNA sequence: TGTGCCAGCAGTCGTAGGCCCGGGGAGCTGTTTTTT. Translation: CASSRRPGELFF. The whole variable domain, filled in from reference TRBV5-6 and TRBJ2-2, reads DAGVTQSPTHLIKTRGQQVTLRCSPKSGHDTVSWYQQALGQGPQFIFQYYEEEERQRGNFPDRFSGHQFPNYSSELNVNALLLGDSALYLCASSRRPGELFFGEGSRLTVL.

This clonotype turned up a few times. The chain couples TRBV18 to TRBJ2-5; D tentatively reads TRBD1 or TRBD2 (5 bases each). The V gene's germline CDR1 is KGHSH and CDR2 LQKENI. V lost 0 bases, J lost 5 bases, and 10 bases lay in between. The CDR3 covers 14 residues. The CDR3 is CASSPPRGEETQYF. The DNA of the CDR3 is TGTGCCAGCTCACCACCGAGGGGCGAGGAGACCCAGTACTTC.

The sample holds many counts of this clonotype. This chain connects TRBV6-1 to TRBJ2-3; 10 nucleotides line up with TRBD1. CDR1 and CDR2 from the germline V gene are MNHNS and SASEGT. Trimming at V came to 6 bases and at J to 4 bases, leaving 7 bases not matched to a gene. The CDR3 covers 15 residues. CDR3 nucleotides: TGTGCCAGCAGGAGACAGGGGGCGATCGCAGATACGCAGTATTTT. Translated: CASRRQGAIADTQYF.

This clonotype was seen many times. The chain combines TRBV12-3 or TRBV12-4 with TRBJ2-3; tentative D call: TRBD2 (5 bases). This CDR3 is built from 15 residues. V lost 6 bases and J lost 3, with 16 bases in between. CDR3 residues: CASSLRRVGTDTQYF. In DNA form, the CDR3 reads TGTGCCAGCAGCCTAAGGCGGGTCGGGACAGATACGCAGTATTTT.

CDR3 sequence: CSAERSGLAYNEQFF. CDR3 bases: TGCAGTGCTGAGCGGTCGGGACTAGCTTACAATGAGCAGTTCTTC. The V call is TRBV20-1, the J call TRBJ2-1, with 9 bases that match TRBD2. The trim removed 5 bases at V and 4 bases at J, leaving 9 bases unmatched. This CDR3 spans 15 amino acids. Germline-derived CDR1 and CDR2 are DFQATT and SNEGSKA (reference sequence).

This clonotype came up many times. This sequence joins TRBV11-3 and TRBJ2-1; the D gene is possibly TRBD1 (5 bases). CDR1 and CDR2 (germline): SGHNT, YENEEA. The CDR3 has 15 amino acids. V lost 1 base and J 8 bases, leaving 15 bases between the germline ends. As DNA, the CDR3 is TGTGCCAGCAGCTTAGGTCTGGGGCGATTCGATGAGCAGTTCTTC. As protein: CASSLGLGRFDEQFF.

This clonotype was observed at least ten times. The chain couples TRBV20-1 to TRBJ2-5; tentatively, D is TRBD1 (6 bases). Germline V gene data show CDR1 as DFQATT and CDR2 as SNEGSKA (reference sequence). Trimming took off 6 bases at V and 2 bases at J, with 10 bases between the two ends. The CDR3 length is 12 residues. The CDR3 DNA reads TGCAGTGCCAACAGGGAACAAGAGACCCAGTACTTC. Translating it yields CSANREQETQYF.